This T cell receptor (beta chain) was captured in a study of Ad26.COV2.S vaccination and SARS-CoV-2 variants. The treatment: about 20 received Ad26.COV2.S at low or high dose, single or two shots; roughly five received placebo; per-sample allocation not given. Vaccine and placebo recipients were sampled on day 63 after the first injection. Whole-study results and caveats: The TCR breadth and depth analyses may have produced an underestimate of total T cell responses.

This clone was observed a handful of times. Antigen unknown. Sequencing used immunoSEQ multiplex PCR; TCRdb keeps in-frame clones, though not all of them. The sample has about 460,000 clones; 80% to 90% are singletons. With 5 bases removed from V and 2 bases from J, the gap between germline ends came to 10 bases. The CDR3 consists of 13 residues. Germline lookup yields CDR1 MNHEY and CDR2 SMNVEV (reference sequence). This clonotype was sampled from a person between 18 and 65 years old who received the Ad26.COV2.S COVID-19 vaccine or a placebo. This specimen consisted of peripheral blood, obtained in a trial of Ad26.COV2.S vaccine versus placebo. The chain joins TRBV27 to TRBJ2-7, with D unresolved. CDR3 coding DNA: TGTGCCAGCAGTCCGGACGGAACCTACGAGCAGTACTTC. It encodes CASSPDGTYEQYF.